This T cell receptor beta chain originates from a study of T-cell memory formation after mild COVID-19. The CDR3 length is 14 residues. Germline assignment: CDR1 DFQATT and CDR2 SNEGSKA (reference sequence). Trimming at V came to 3 bases and at J to 5 bases, leaving 5 bases not matched to a gene. MiXCR was run by TCRdb on the 5' RACE reads, yielding one entry per CDR3 protein. The top ten clones hold approximately 40% of a sample with roughly 120,000 distinct CDR3 sequences, about a fifth of them seen once. This clonotype appeared a few times. The chain carries TRBV20-1 and TRBJ2-5; 11 positions agree with TRBD1. The clonotype originates from a man aged 18 to 30 who had mild COVID-19 (a few samples of this study predate the infection). Cell type and time point are not known. The sequencing sample was made of PBMCs or a T cell subset sorted from them (not recorded which). DNA for the CDR3: TGCAGTGCTAGCGGGACAGGGGGGATGGAGACCCAGTACTTC. Translating it yields CSASGTGGMETQYF.